This is a list of T cell receptor beta chains from one sample in a study of graft-versus-host responses after intestinal transplantation. Generated by immunoSEQ multiplex PCR, the TCRdb table keeps only in-frame clones and is missing some. Of about 130,000 clones detected, about nine tenths appear once; the ten largest clones hold approximately 0.2%. Antigens for these TCRs are unknown. Sequences were derived from unstimulated CD4+ T cells sorted from spleen or lymph node cells, sampled before intestinal transplant. The receptors originated from a human donor who received an intestinal transplant. Both conserved end residues are part of each CDR3. The order of the fields is V gene, clone size, J gene, D gene, CDR3 DNA, CDR3 protein. The D gene is left open where the match is weak. Not all rows give a size; the values are once, few, many and, for expanded clones, a class.

TRBV5-1	-	TRBJ1-1	TRBD1	TGCGCCAGCAGCTTGGCCGGGCAGGGGGCGTTGAACACTGAAGCTTTCTTT	CASSLAGQGALNTEAFF
TRBV7-7	-	TRBJ2-1	-	TGTGCTAGCAGCCCCGGACCGGAGGATGAGCAGTTCTTC	CASSPGPEDEQFF
TRBV6-4	-	TRBJ2-5	-	TGTGCCAGCAGTGACGGCCCACTGGGGGAGACCCAGTACTTC	CASSDGPLGETQYF
TRBV7-2	-	TRBJ2-2	-	TGTGCCAGCAGCTCGTTAGGAGGGGAGCTGTTTTTT	CASSSLGGELFF
TRBV19	-	TRBJ2-1	TRBD2	TGTGCCAGTAGTATCGCCGCCTTGGGGGGGACTGAGCAGTTCTTC	CASSIAALGGTEQFF
TRBV7-2	-	TRBJ1-4	-	TGTGCCAGCAGCTTATCTGGGTTTGAAAAACTGTTTTTT	CASSLSGFEKLFF
TRBV6-6	-	TRBJ2-1	-	TGTGCCAGCAGTTACTTAGTGACCAATGAGCAGTTCTTC	CASSYLVTNEQFF
TRBV7-9	-	TRBJ2-3	-	TGTGCCAGTTATACTGTAGGAGGCGGGACCACAGATACGCAGTATTTT	CASYTVGGGTTDTQYF
TRBV6-1	-	TRBJ1-2	-	TGTGCCAGCAGCCGCGACAGCCTAATGCATGGCTACACCTTC	CASSRDSLMHGYTF
TRBV6-5	-	TRBJ2-5	TRBD1	TGTGCCACCCCGGGACAGGGGCGAGAGACCCAGTACTTC	CATPGQGRETQYF
TRBV9	few	TRBJ1-6	-	TGTGCCTCCAAGGGAGGGGAGGGTTATAATTCACCCCTCCACTTT	CASKGGEGYNSPLHF
TRBV18	-	TRBJ2-5	-	TGTGCCAGCTCACGATTCACGGGAAGCCCAGAGACCCAGTACTTC	CASSRFTGSPETQYF
TRBV19	-	TRBJ2-1	-	TGTGCCACCCGGGACGGCTCCTACAATGAGCAGTTCTTC	CATRDGSYNEQFF
TRBV30	-	TRBJ1-3	-	TGTGCCTGGACGACACTAAACACCATATATTTT	CAWTTLNTIYF
TRBV4-3	-	TRBJ1-2	-	TGCGCCAGCAGCCAAGGGGGGGGGCGCGGTGGCTACACCTTC	CASSQGGGRGGYTF
TRBV28	-	TRBJ2-7	-	TGTGCCAGCAGTTTGGTGGGGGCTTCCTACGAGCAGTACTTC	CASSLVGASYEQYF
TRBV6-5	-	TRBJ2-7	-	TGTGCCAGCAGTTACACAGAAAAGGACTACGAGCAGTACTTC	CASSYTEKDYEQYF
TRBV5-4	-	TRBJ2-7	TRBD2	TGTGCCAGCAGCTTGGAAATAGCGGGAGGGCCTCGCTCCTACGAGCAGTACTTC	CASSLEIAGGPRSYEQYF
TRBV7-9	-	TRBJ1-4	TRBD1	TGTGCCAGCAGCTCGGGACAGGGAAATGAAAAACTGTTTTTT	CASSSGQGNEKLFF
TRBV5-6	-	TRBJ2-1	TRBD2	TGTGCCAGCAGCTTACTAGCGGGAGTAGGCAGCCATGAGCAGTTCTTC	CASSLLAGVGSHEQFF
TRBV28	once	TRBJ1-6	-	TGTGCCAGCAGTTTCGAGGCGCTCTATAATTCACCCCTCCACTTT	CASSFEALYNSPLHF
TRBV5-8	-	TRBJ2-5	-	TGTGCCAGCAGCTTGGGAGTGCTCGGGACCCAGTACTTC	CASSLGVLGTQYF
TRBV9	-	TRBJ2-1	TRBD1	TGTGCCAGCAGCGCCCGACCGGGACAGGGTAGTGAGCAGTTCTTC	CASSARPGQGSEQFF
TRBV7-9	-	TRBJ2-7	-	TGTGCCAGCACCCCACGGGACTCCTACGAGCAGTACTTC	CASTPRDSYEQYF
TRBV19	-	TRBJ2-7	-	TGTGCCAGTAGCCGTGAGGACGAGCAGTACTTC	CASSREDEQYF
TRBV5-5	few	TRBJ2-3	-	TGTGCCAGCAGCCCCGGAGGAGGGGGGTTGGTCACAGATACGCAGTATTTT	CASSPGGGGLVTDTQYF
TRBV7-3	-	TRBJ2-5	-	TGTGCCAGCAGCTTAAGTGGCGGGGAAGAGACCCAGTACTTC	CASSLSGGEETQYF
TRBV19	-	TRBJ2-2	-	TGTGCCAGTAGTGAACAGGCGGGCACCGGGGAGCTGTTTTTT	CASSEQAGTGELFF
TRBV27	-	TRBJ2-7	-	TGTGCCAGCAGTTTTCCCCCCCTCTACGAGCAGTACTTC	CASSFPPLYEQYF
TRBV2	once	TRBJ2-2	TRBD2	TGTGCCAGCAGCGGGACTAGGTTCGGGGAGCTGTTTTTT	CASSGTRFGELFF
TRBV6-1	-	TRBJ1-2	-	TGTGCCAGCAGCCGCGACGGCCGTGGCTACACCTTC	CASSRDGRGYTF
TRBV28	-	TRBJ1-2	-	TGTGCCAGCAGCCCGGAGAGGAGACACCGAGCTAACTATGGCTACACCTTC	CASSPERRHRANYGYTF
TRBV21-1	-	TRBJ2-7	-	TGTGCCAGCAGCAAAGCGGGGAGAGGTAGGGAGCAGTACTTC	CASSKAGRGREQYF
TRBV10-3	-	TRBJ1-4	TRBD1	TGTGCCATCTCCGGACAGGGAGGGGATGAAAAACTGTTTTTT	CAISGQGGDEKLFF
TRBV7-9	few	TRBJ2-7	TRBD2	TGTGCCAGCACCGGGACTAGCGGGAACTACGAGCAGTACTTC	CASTGTSGNYEQYF
TRBV10-3	-	TRBJ2-7	-	TGTGCCATCAGTGAGTCGACTAATTCACCGGAGCGGTACGAGCAGTACTTC	CAISESTNSPERYEQYF
TRBV30	once	TRBJ2-1	TRBD1	TGTGCCTGGACTACCGGGACAGCGCGCGACAATGAGCAGTTCTTC	CAWTTGTARDNEQFF
TRBV7-6	-	TRBJ2-4	TRBD1	TGTGCCAGCAGCTTAGCCCCGACAGGGACCAAAAACATTCAGTACTTC	CASSLAPTGTKNIQYF
TRBV29-1	-	TRBJ2-2	-	TGCAGCGTTGAAGTGGGGCTAGCTGGGGCCGGGGAGCTGTTTTTT	CSVEVGLAGAGELFF
TRBV10-3	few	TRBJ1-4	-	TGTGCCATCAAGTTGAAACTGTTTTTT	CAIKLKLFF
TRBV27	-	TRBJ1-4	-	TGTGCCAGCAGAGGGGGGGCGTATGAAAAACTGTTTTTT	CASRGGAYEKLFF
TRBV7-2	-	TRBJ2-4	TRBD1	TGTGCCAGCAGCTTAGACAGGGGAAAAAACATTCAGTACTTC	CASSLDRGKNIQYF
TRBV6-1	-	TRBJ2-7	TRBD1	TGTGCCAGCAAGGACAGGGACCTATACTCCTACGAGCAGTACTTC	CASKDRDLYSYEQYF
TRBV7-9	-	TRBJ2-1	-	TGTGCCAGCAGCTTGCCTAGCGAGGGAAATGAGCAGTTCTTC	CASSLPSEGNEQFF
TRBV18	-	TRBJ2-5	TRBD1	TGTGCCAGCTCACCAAGGACAGGGGAAGAGACCCAGTACTTC	CASSPRTGEETQYF
TRBV28	-	TRBJ1-4	-	TGTGCCAGCCGGACCCCCGGGGATGGGATTGAAAAACTGTTTTTT	CASRTPGDGIEKLFF
TRBV5-8	-	TRBJ2-5	-	TGTGCCAGCAGCTTGTTTTCGGGTGGAGAGACCCAGTACTTC	CASSLFSGGETQYF
TRBV5-1	-	TRBJ1-1	-	TGCGCCAGCAGCGGGTACAGGACGCCATCCATGAACACTGAAGCTTTCTTT	CASSGYRTPSMNTEAFF
TRBV27	-	TRBJ2-7	TRBD1	TGTGCCAGCAATACAGGGGACAGGGGAAACTACGAGCAGTACTTC	CASNTGDRGNYEQYF
TRBV4-1	-	TRBJ2-1	TRBD2	TGCGCCAGCAGCCAAGAACCCTATGAGCGGGAGGGCGTTTCGGGTGAGCAGTTCTTC	CASSQEPYEREGVSGEQFF
TRBV4-3	-	TRBJ2-5	TRBD2	TGCGCCAGCAGCCCTACACTAGCGGGAGGAGAGACCCAGTACTTC	CASSPTLAGGETQYF
TRBV6-1	-	TRBJ2-7	-	TGTGCCAGCAGTGAAGCCAACTCACTTACCTACGAGCAGTACTTC	CASSEANSLTYEQYF
TRBV5-6	-	TRBJ2-1	TRBD1	TGTGCCAGCAGCCCGCTGACAGGGGCCGACAATGAGCAGTTCTTC	CASSPLTGADNEQFF
TRBV18	-	TRBJ1-1	-	TGTGCCAGCTCACCGACAGATAACACTGAAGCTTTCTTT	CASSPTDNTEAFF
TRBV7-8	-	TRBJ2-7	TRBD2	TGTGCCAGCAGCTCCAAGCGGGAGGGCAGGTTCGAGCAGTACTTC	CASSSKREGRFEQYF
TRBV5-1	-	TRBJ2-1	TRBD2	TGCGCCAGCAGCTTGGCGGCTAGCGGGTACTACAATGAGCAGTTCTTC	CASSLAASGYYNEQFF
TRBV5-1	-	TRBJ1-1	TRBD1	TGCGCCAGCAGCTTGGTAGGGGGCATGGTCACTGAAGCTTTCTTT	CASSLVGGMVTEAFF